The text below deals with one T cell receptor (beta chain). The data originate from a study of blood T cells in healthy people across ages. Looked up from germline, CDR1 is LNHDA and CDR2 is SQIVND (reference sequence). The CDR3 extends over 15 amino acids. V shed 4 bases and J 3 bases; nucleotides not matched to a gene: 3. Sample-barcoded 5' priming and a J-beta primer mix drove a second PCR of 7 to 11 cycles. TCRdb analysed the 5' RACE reads with MiXCR anew, one entry per CDR3 protein. The table lists some 700,000 distinct CDR3 sequences, 40% to 45% of them singletons. This TCR was sampled from a woman aged 60-70 years in good health. This chain links TRBV19 with TRBJ2-1, with 10 bases lining up with TRBD2. Material: blood. CDR3 nucleotides: TGTGCCAGTAGTACTAGCGGGGGACGCTACAATGAGCAGTTCTTC. This encodes CASSTSGGRYNEQFF.